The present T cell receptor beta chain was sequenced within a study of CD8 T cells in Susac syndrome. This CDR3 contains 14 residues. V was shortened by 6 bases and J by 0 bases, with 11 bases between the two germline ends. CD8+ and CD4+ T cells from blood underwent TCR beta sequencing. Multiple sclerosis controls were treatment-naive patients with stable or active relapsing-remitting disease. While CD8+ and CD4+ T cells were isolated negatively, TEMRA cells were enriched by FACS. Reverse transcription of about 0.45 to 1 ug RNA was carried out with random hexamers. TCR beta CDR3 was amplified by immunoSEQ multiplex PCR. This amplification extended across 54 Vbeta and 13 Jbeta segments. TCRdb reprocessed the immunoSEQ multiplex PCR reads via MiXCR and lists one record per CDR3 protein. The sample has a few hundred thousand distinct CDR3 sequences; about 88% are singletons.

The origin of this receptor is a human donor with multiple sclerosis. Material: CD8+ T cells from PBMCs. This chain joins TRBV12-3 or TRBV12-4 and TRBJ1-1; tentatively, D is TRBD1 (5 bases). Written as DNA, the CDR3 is TGTGCCAGCAGCGACGACAGCGTGAACACTGAAGCTTTCTTT. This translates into CASSDDSVNTEAFF.